Below, 2 T cell receptor beta chains from the same sample are listed, as sequenced in a study of OX40 agonist ivuxolimab in advanced cancers. Measured with immunoSEQ multiplex PCR; TCRdb has only the in-frame clones, and not every one. The sample holds tens of thousands of clones, approximately 93% seen once. The specimen was CD4+ or CD8+ T cells sorted from blood, collected in a trial of the OX40 agonist ivuxolimab. The receptors stem from an adult with an advanced solid tumor such as melanoma, head and neck, liver or kidney cancer.

The chain links TRBV30 to TRBJ2-5, with D hard to call. The CDR3 totals 13 residues. V lost 0 bases and J 3 bases, leaving 8 bases between the germline ends. Germline V gives CDR1 GTSNPN, CDR2 SVGIG (reference sequence). This CDR3 is CAWSVNSEETQYF. The CDR3 nucleotides are TGTGCCTGGAGTGTAAACAGCGAAGAGACCCAGTACTTC.

The chain recombines TRBV6-1 with TRBJ2-3; D unresolved. Per the germline V gene, CDR1 is MNHNS and CDR2 is SASEGT. This CDR3 spans 15 amino acids. The germline V and J ends were trimmed by 2 bases and 4 bases, with 13 bases remaining between them. The CDR3 nucleotides read TGTGCCAGCAGTGAATACTATCTTGCTCCAGATACGCAGTATTTT. Its translation: CASSEYYLAPDTQYF.